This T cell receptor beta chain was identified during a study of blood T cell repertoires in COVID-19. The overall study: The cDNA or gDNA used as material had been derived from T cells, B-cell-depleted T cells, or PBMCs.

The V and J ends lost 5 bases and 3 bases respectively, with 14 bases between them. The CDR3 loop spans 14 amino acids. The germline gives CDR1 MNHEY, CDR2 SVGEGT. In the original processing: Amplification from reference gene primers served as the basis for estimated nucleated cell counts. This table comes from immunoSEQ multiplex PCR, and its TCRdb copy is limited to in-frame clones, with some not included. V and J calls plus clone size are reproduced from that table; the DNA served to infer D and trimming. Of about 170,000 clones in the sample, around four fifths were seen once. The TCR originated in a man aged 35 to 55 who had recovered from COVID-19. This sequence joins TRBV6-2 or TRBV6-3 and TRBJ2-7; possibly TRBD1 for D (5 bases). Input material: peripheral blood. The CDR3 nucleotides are TGTGCCAGCAGTCCCACAGGCAAGGGCTACGAGCAGTACTTC. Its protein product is CASSPTGKGYEQYF.